This T cell receptor (beta chain) was retrieved from a study of spatial heterogeneity in lung cancer. At the level of the study: In tumor regions, TCR transcript counts tracked strongly with a T cell module score from matched bulk RNA-seq. Study findings and constraints: Counts of expanded intratumoral alpha and beta TCRs tracked tumor mutation counts.

By proportion, this clonotype is medium-sized. Its antigen is still unknown. Time point meaning: sample taken at primary tumor resection. TCRdb fed the 5' RACE reads into MiXCR, producing one record per CDR3 protein. The sample contains 8,000 to 10,000 distinct CDR3 sequences, roughly an eighth of which appear only once. The germline CDR1 and CDR2 sequences are SGHDN and FVKESK. CDR3 length: 19 residues. V shed 0 bases and J 8 bases; nucleotides not matched to a gene: 13. J is TRBJ2-1 and V is TRBV14, with 13 bases that match TRBD2. This receptor was identified in a male donor with early-stage non-small cell lung cancer. Here the sequenced sample was lung tumor tissue, taken at surgery. CDR3 bases: TGTGCCAGCAGCCAAGAGGCCCATGGACTAGCGGGAGTAATAGATGAGCAGTTCTTC. This gives the protein CASSQEAHGLAGVIDEQFF.